This is a list of T cell receptor beta chains from one sample in a study of STAT5B mutations in CD4+ large granular lymphocyte leukemia. Sequenced by immunoSEQ multiplex PCR; TCRdb stores in-frame clones only, minus some. In the table there are about 31,000 clones, 76% of which are singletons. Sequences were obtained from CD4+ T cells from blood buffy coats. These TCRs come from a human donor in good health. The CDR3 runs from the conserved cysteine through the conserved F or W. A D gene is named only where the DNA matches it firmly. Rows give clone size only sometimes, using once, few, many, or a class for an expanded clone.

TRBV27	16	TRBJ2-7	NA	NA	CASSDFGGPRGYEQYF	TGTGCCAGCAGTGACTTTGGGGGGCCCAGGGGCTACGAGCAGTACTTC
TRBV15	18	TRBJ1-3	NA	NA	CATSRDKMGGYSGNTIYF	TGTGCCACCAGCAGAGATAAGATGGGGGGATACTCTGGAAACACCATATATTTT
TRBV9	14	TRBJ2-7	NA	NA	CASSPQGSVSEQYF	TGTGCCAGCAGCCCGCAGGGATCGGTATCCGAGCAGTACTTC
TRBV11-3	14	TRBJ1-1	NA	TRBD1	CASSLTTGVLEAFF	TGTGCCAGCAGCTTAACGACAGGGGTCCTTGAAGCTTTCTTT
TRBV19	16	TRBJ2-5	medium-sized	TRBD1	CASSTTLGQGPRTQYF	TGTGCCAGTAGTACAACCCTGGGACAGGGCCCCCGGACCCAGTACTTC
TRBV25-1	14	TRBJ2-2	NA	TRBD2	CATRTSGNTGELFF	TGTGCCACAAGGACTAGCGGAAACACCGGGGAGCTGTTTTTT
TRBV2	12	TRBJ2-5	few	NA	CASMAWAETQYF	TGTGCCAGCATGGCTTGGGCGGAGACCCAGTACTTC
TRBV2	15	TRBJ2-1	NA	NA	CASRATSAPYNEQFF	TGTGCCAGCAGGGCCACGAGTGCTCCCTACAATGAGCAGTTCTTC
TRBV9	15	TRBJ2-1	NA	TRBD2	CASSVRGSEYNEQFF	TGTGCCAGCAGCGTACGCGGGAGCGAATACAATGAGCAGTTCTTC
TRBV11-3	13	TRBJ1-2	NA	NA	CASSIRHIYGYTF	TGTGCCAGCAGCATAAGACACATCTATGGCTACACCTTC
TRBV18	17	TRBJ1-5	few	TRBD1	CASSSAGQGASNQPQHF	TGTGCCAGCTCATCTGCTGGGCAGGGGGCTAGCAATCAGCCCCAGCATTTT
TRBV7-2	15	TRBJ2-7	NA	NA	CASSTKGGTGYEQYF	TGTGCCAGCAGCACTAAGGGGGGGACAGGTTACGAGCAGTACTTC
TRBV25-1	13	TRBJ1-1	few	TRBD1	CASRGDSNTEAFF	TGTGCCAGCAGAGGGGACAGCAACACTGAAGCTTTCTTT
TRBV18	15	TRBJ2-7	NA	TRBD1	CASSPLLGQGYEQYF	TGTGCCAGCTCACCCCTCTTAGGACAGGGCTACGAGCAGTACTTC
TRBV5-1	13	TRBJ1-1	few	NA	CASSLDGEAKAFF	TGCGCCAGCAGCTTGGACGGGGAGGCTAAGGCTTTCTTT
TRBV5-6	12	TRBJ2-2	NA	NA	CASSLDRGELFF	TGTGCCAGCAGCTTGGACAGGGGGGAGCTGTTTTTT
TRBV5-1	15	TRBJ2-3	NA	TRBD1	CASSLAGTGYSTQYF	TGCGCCAGCAGCTTGGCCGGGACAGGGTACTCTACGCAGTATTTT
TRBV7-2	14	TRBJ1-1	NA	NA	CASSLVWGHTEAFF	TGTGCCAGCAGCTTAGTCTGGGGGCACACTGAAGCTTTCTTT
TRBV5-1	15	TRBJ1-2	NA	TRBD1	CASSWGQGVFYGYTF	TGCGCCAGCAGCTGGGGACAGGGGGTTTTTTATGGCTACACCTTC
TRBV19	17	TRBJ1-6	NA	TRBD1	CASSNSVLTGTGSPLHF	TGTGCCAGTAGTAACTCCGTCCTGACAGGGACGGGTTCACCCCTCCACTTT
TRBV7-2	16	TRBJ2-7	NA	TRBD2	CASSPVPRLAGLEQYF	TGTGCCAGCAGCCCAGTGCCTAGGCTAGCGGGACTCGAGCAGTACTTC
TRBV7-9	16	TRBJ2-7	NA	TRBD1	CASSVPGQGFGNEQYF	TGTGCCAGCAGCGTACCGGGACAGGGGTTCGGCAACGAGCAGTACTTC
TRBV2	15	TRBJ2-4	NA	NA	CASIGPSQAKNIQYF	TGTGCCAGCATAGGTCCGTCTCAAGCCAAAAACATTCAGTACTTC
TRBV4-1	13	TRBJ2-5	NA	NA	CASSMSPQETQYF	TGCGCCAGCAGCATGAGCCCCCAAGAGACCCAGTACTTC
TRBV7-8	16	TRBJ1-5	NA	TRBD1	CASSYRQGAYNQPQHF	TGTGCCAGCAGCTATCGGCAGGGGGCCTACAATCAGCCCCAGCATTTT
TRBV5-6	13	TRBJ1-3	NA	NA	CASSLPSGNTIYF	TGTGCCAGCAGCTTGCCGTCTGGAAACACCATATATTTT
TRBV13	15	TRBJ1-2	NA	NA	CASSLGTGNNYGYTF	TGTGCCAGCAGCTTAGGGACAGGCAATAACTATGGCTACACCTTC
TRBV5-1	13	TRBJ2-7	NA	NA	CASSPRQSYEQYF	TGCGCCAGCAGCCCCCGACAGTCCTACGAGCAGTACTTC
TRBV15	15	TRBJ2-2	NA	TRBD2	CATSRGGRNTGELFF	TGTGCCACCAGCAGGGGAGGGAGGAACACCGGGGAGCTGTTTTTT
TRBV18	13	TRBJ1-4	NA	TRBD1	CASSPGQGEKLFF	TGTGCCAGCTCACCGGGACAGGGTGAAAAACTGTTTTTT
TRBV7-6	15	TRBJ2-2	few	TRBD2	CASSQISGGGGELFF	TGTGCCAGCAGCCAGATAAGCGGGGGTGGCGGGGAGCTGTTTTTT
TRBV11-2	15	TRBJ2-7	NA	NA	CASSAAGGSAYEQYF	TGTGCCAGCAGCGCAGCTGGAGGGTCAGCCTACGAGCAGTACTTC
TRBV11-3	14	TRBJ1-4	NA	NA	CASSLKATNEKLFF	TGTGCCAGCAGCCTTAAAGCAACTAATGAAAAACTGTTTTTT
TRBV7-9	14	TRBJ1-4	few	NA	CASSLASGAEKLFF	TGTGCCAGCAGCTTAGCGTCGGGGGCTGAAAAACTGTTTTTT
TRBV21-1	8	TRBJ1-5	NA	NA	CASQGTGF	TGTGCCAGCCAAGGAACAGGTTTT
TRBV4-3	18	TRBJ2-3	NA	NA	CASSQDFQSGSSRDTQYF	TGCGCCAGCAGCCAAGATTTCCAGTCGGGTAGTAGTCGCGATACGCAGTATTTT
TRBV19	14	TRBJ1-5	once	NA	CASSKQGSNQPQHF	TGTGCCAGTAGTAAACAGGGTAGCAATCAGCCCCAGCATTTT
TRBV7-2	15	TRBJ2-3	NA	NA	CASSLLTGATDTQYF	TGTGCCAGCAGCTTATTAACGGGAGCCACAGATACGCAGTATTTT
TRBV27	14	TRBJ1-3	NA	NA	CASSLYASGNTIYF	TGTGCCAGCAGTTTATACGCTTCTGGAAACACCATATATTTT
TRBV18	16	TRBJ1-5	NA	NA	CASSPPGRAVDQPQHF	TGTGCCAGCTCACCACCAGGCAGGGCAGTGGATCAGCCCCAGCATTTT
TRBV6-6	15	TRBJ2-7	few	TRBD1	CASREPGQGLYEQYF	TGTGCCAGCAGGGAGCCGGGACAGGGTCTCTACGAGCAGTACTTC
TRBV2	16	TRBJ2-4	NA	NA	CASSELRAAAKNIQYF	TGTGCCAGCAGTGAACTCAGGGCTGCGGCCAAAAACATTCAGTACTTC
TRBV14	18	TRBJ2-5	once	TRBD2	CASSQDRSGAPIGETQYF	TGTGCCAGCAGCCAAGATCGGAGCGGGGCGCCCATTGGGGAGACCCAGTACTTC
TRBV2	15	TRBJ1-5	NA	NA	CASSENGLSNQPQHF	TGTGCCAGCAGTGAAAACGGACTAAGCAATCAGCCCCAGCATTTT
TRBV15	17	TRBJ2-4	NA	NA	CATSRARSSVAKNIQYF	TGTGCCACCAGCAGAGCGCGGAGCTCGGTAGCCAAAAACATTCAGTACTTC
TRBV11-3	14	TRBJ2-7	NA	NA	CASSFSGAGYEQYF	TGTGCCAGCAGCTTTTCAGGGGCTGGCTACGAGCAGTACTTC
TRBV10-1	12	TRBJ1-1	few	NA	CASSEKNTEAFF	TGCGCCAGCAGTGAGAAGAACACTGAAGCTTTCTTT
TRBV18	14	TRBJ2-5	few	NA	CASSQDRRQETQYF	TGTGCCAGCTCGCAAGACCGGCGGCAGGAGACCCAGTACTTC
TRBV9	14	TRBJ1-6	NA	NA	CASSVEGFNSPLHF	TGTGCCAGCAGCGTAGAGGGCTTTAATTCACCCCTCCACTTT
TRBV25-1	15	TRBJ1-5	NA	TRBD1	CASSADRGQGQPQHF	TGTGCCAGCAGTGCAGACAGGGGGCAAGGACAGCCCCAGCATTTT
TRBV7-2	16	TRBJ2-2	NA	TRBD1	CASRPPGQRNTGELFF	TGTGCCAGCAGACCACCGGGACAGAGGAACACCGGGGAGCTGTTTTTT
TRBV7-9	14	TRBJ1-1	NA	NA	CASSFTGMNTEAFF	TGTGCCAGCAGCTTCACAGGTATGAACACTGAAGCTTTCTTT
TRBV18	14	TRBJ2-7	NA	TRBD1	CASSPGQAAYEQYF	TGTGCCAGCTCCCCGGGACAGGCCGCCTACGAGCAGTACTTC
TRBV18	14	TRBJ1-1	NA	TRBD1	CASSQGQGETEAFF	TGTGCCAGCTCACAGGGACAGGGGGAGACTGAAGCTTTCTTT